Reported below is one TCR beta chain. The sample originates from a study of CD8 T cells in Susac syndrome. TCR beta from blood CD8+ and CD4+ T cells was sequenced. Each multiple sclerosis control was a treatment-naive patient with relapsing-remitting disease that was either stable or active. TEMRA cells were enriched by FACS, while CD8+ and CD4+ T cells were obtained through a negative isolation that was performed magnetically. The RNA, about 0.45 to 1 ug, was put through reverse transcription using random hexamers. The amplification used immunoSEQ multiplex PCR on TCR beta CDR3; it spanned 54 Vbeta and 13 Jbeta. TCRdb re-called the immunoSEQ multiplex PCR reads through MiXCR, storing one row per CDR3 protein. The repertoire includes nearly 200,000 distinct CDR3 sequences, nearly 95% of them detected once, and approximately 0.097% sits in the top ten. CDR1 is LNHDA and CDR2 is SQIVND in the germline V gene (reference sequence). V was cut by 5 bases and J by 9 bases, with 14 bases left in between. The CDR3 is 13 residues long.

This clonotype originated in a human donor with multiple sclerosis. The genes are TRBV19 and TRBJ2-1, with D maybe TRBD2 (7 bases). Sequenced material: CD4+ T cells from PBMCs. This chain's CDR3 is CASSGRGVREQFF. CDR3 nucleotides: TGTGCCAGTAGTGGGAGGGGGGTACGTGAGCAGTTCTTC.